This TCR beta chain was identified in a study of T cells in Graves' hyperthyroidism and ophthalmopathy (dated by TCRdb to between 2018 and 2020). Background on the whole study: Peripheral blood was collected at initial diagnosis, before any treatment. Whether ophthalmopathy could be predicted prospectively was tested in an independent validation cohort made up of about 18 hyperthyroidism patients plus 17 patients who later progressed to ophthalmopathy. Thyroid tissue and blood T-cell repertoires from roughly 6 Graves' hyperthyroidism patients were also compared in the study. TCR Vbeta CDR3 sequencing of roughly 140 peripheral blood samples (fewer than 45 ophthalmopathy, around 80 hyperthyroidism and roughly 17 progressor patients) is reported in the paper. To identify distinguishing TCR V-J signatures, a discovery cohort of some 100 patients was used, comprising some 45 with Graves' ophthalmopathy and around 57 with stable Graves' hyperthyroidism. The 100 discovery patients were randomly split 7:3 into training and test sets. Following sampling, methimazole starting at 30 mg daily was given to hyperthyroidism patients, and high-dose intravenous methylprednisolone was given to ophthalmopathy patients. Here is what the overall study found, with its caveats: A model built on a 13 V-J signature distinguished ophthalmopathy from stable hyperthyroidism, reaching about 88% sensitivity and under 84% specificity in cross-validation and 80%/75% in testing. Most expanded thyroid clonotypes (frequency above 0.001) were also detected in blood, a finding suggesting that blood repertoires may reflect thyroid immune responses. Sample size was not statistically predetermined, and investigators were not blinded to group allocation. During validation, the model predicted progression to ophthalmopathy a median of approximately 7 months ahead of onset, with just under 71% sensitivity and less than 85% specificity.

The TCR beta CDR3 regions were amplified from the RNA transcripts. For the first round of RT-PCR on the TCR CDR3, the HTBI primer set was used together with the Qiagen OneStep RT-PCR kit. Libraries were constructed in a second round of multiplex PCR, after which size selection and purification were performed. Libraries were sequenced paired-end with 100 bp reads on an Illumina HiSeq2000. The authors processed their data as follows. SOAPnuke was used to process the raw data, removing reads that contained adapters or uncalled bases, had a mean Phred below 15, or lacked an exact match to the constant primer or identifier. COPE v1.2.5 was used to merge high-quality paired reads, and clonotypes were defined as unique nucleotide sequences. MiTCR v1.1 was used to align clonotypes to the IMGT TRBV, TRBD and TRBJ reference segments. The analysis included only V-J combinations with a frequency above 0.0001, which together covered more than 99% of the repertoires. A TCS score was defined as the ratio between F50 (clonal expansion) and ExV (chaos), using BLOSUM62-based TCRdist between CDR3 peptides within each V-J. Welch's t-statistics and random forest reduced 450 to 600 V-J features to under 15, which were used in a naive Bayes classifier (R e1071). The similarity between thyroid and blood repertoires was quantified using the Morisita-Horn index. The raw public data were reprocessed by TCRdb itself: fastp quality trimming at Q25, MiXCR clonotype calling, in-frame beta chains only. Rows with one shared CDR3 protein collapse into an entry with the most common genes and DNA. For this entry, the V and J calls and clone size follow TCRdb and not the study's own pipeline. The sample data list 800,000 or so distinct CDR3 sequences, and roughly 40% of these were observed just once. Approximately 8.7% of the sample is in the top ten clones.

Taken from cysteine to phenylalanine, the CDR3 has 17 residues. Just CDR3 DNA is preserved here, 51 bases in frame from base 1. Unmatched junction bases come to 14, with V trimmed by 5 bases and J by 3 bases. Via the germline V gene, CDR1 is SGHVS and CDR2 FNYEAQ. As concerns this clonotype: Its antigen is still unknown. The record has no base qualities; no much larger clone is one base away.

Stable Graves' hyperthyroidism was defined as no progression to ophthalmopathy during 18 months of follow-up. The hyperthyroidism patients were between 18 and 65 years old and newly diagnosed, with a disease duration of less than 2 months. Any patient with an uncontrolled infection, another autoimmune disease, pregnancy or lactation was excluded. Diagnoses were established on the basis of clinical symptoms, serum thyroxine and TRAb, thyroid ultrasound, and orbital computed tomography. PBMCs were separated from 7.5 to 10 ml of fresh peripheral blood using Ficoll-Paque density gradient centrifugation. Total RNA was extracted using Trizol reagent, and RNA quality was assessed on an Agilent 2100 Bioanalyzer.

The sequence links TRBV7-6 to TRBJ1-1, and 8 junction bases match TRBD1. The origin of this receptor is a man aged 18 to 35 with Graves' hyperthyroidism. The sequencing input was blood. CDR3 protein: CASSPDRDLSLDTEAFF. Here is the DNA: TGTGCCAGCAGCCCGGACAGGGACCTATCCCTGGACACTGAAGCTTTCTTT.